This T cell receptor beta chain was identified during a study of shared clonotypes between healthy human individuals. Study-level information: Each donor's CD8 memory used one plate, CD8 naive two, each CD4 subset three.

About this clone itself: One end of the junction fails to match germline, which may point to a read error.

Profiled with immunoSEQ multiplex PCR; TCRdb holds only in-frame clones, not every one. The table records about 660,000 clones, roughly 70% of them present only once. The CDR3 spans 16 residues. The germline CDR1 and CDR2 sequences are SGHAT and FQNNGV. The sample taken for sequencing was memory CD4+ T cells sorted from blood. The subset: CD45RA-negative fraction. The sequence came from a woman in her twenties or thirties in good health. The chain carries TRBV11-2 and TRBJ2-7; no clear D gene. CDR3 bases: TGTGCCAGCAACTTAGGACCGACGGTGCAAACCTACGAGCAGTACTTC. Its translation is CASNLGPTVQTYEQYF.